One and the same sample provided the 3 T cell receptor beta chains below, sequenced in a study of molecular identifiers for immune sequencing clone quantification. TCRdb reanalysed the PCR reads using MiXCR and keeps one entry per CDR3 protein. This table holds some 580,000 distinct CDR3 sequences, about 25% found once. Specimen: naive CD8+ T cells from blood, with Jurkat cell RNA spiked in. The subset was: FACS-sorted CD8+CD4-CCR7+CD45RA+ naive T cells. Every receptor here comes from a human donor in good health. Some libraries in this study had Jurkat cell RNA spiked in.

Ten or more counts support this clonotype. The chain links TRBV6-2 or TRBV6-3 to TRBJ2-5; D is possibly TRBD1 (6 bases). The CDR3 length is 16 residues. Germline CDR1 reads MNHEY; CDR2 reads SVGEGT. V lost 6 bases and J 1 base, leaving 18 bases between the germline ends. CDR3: CASSLYTAGVQETQYF. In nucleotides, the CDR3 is TGTGCCAGCAGCCTTTACACCGCAGGGGTCCAAGAGACCCAGTACTTC.

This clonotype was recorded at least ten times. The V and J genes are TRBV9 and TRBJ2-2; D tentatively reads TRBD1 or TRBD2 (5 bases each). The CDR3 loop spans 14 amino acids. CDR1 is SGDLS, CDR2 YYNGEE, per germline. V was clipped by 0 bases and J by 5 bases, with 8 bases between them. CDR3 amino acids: CASSVAWGTGELFF. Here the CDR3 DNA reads TGTGCCAGCAGCGTAGCGTGGGGGACCGGGGAGCTGTTTTTT.

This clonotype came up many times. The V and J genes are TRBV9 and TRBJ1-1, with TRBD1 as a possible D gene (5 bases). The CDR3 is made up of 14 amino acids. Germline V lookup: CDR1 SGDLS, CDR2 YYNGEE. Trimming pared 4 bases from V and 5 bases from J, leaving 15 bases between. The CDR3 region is CASSPRQRVTEAFF. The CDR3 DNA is TGTGCCAGCAGCCCTCGACAGAGGGTAACTGAAGCTTTCTTT.